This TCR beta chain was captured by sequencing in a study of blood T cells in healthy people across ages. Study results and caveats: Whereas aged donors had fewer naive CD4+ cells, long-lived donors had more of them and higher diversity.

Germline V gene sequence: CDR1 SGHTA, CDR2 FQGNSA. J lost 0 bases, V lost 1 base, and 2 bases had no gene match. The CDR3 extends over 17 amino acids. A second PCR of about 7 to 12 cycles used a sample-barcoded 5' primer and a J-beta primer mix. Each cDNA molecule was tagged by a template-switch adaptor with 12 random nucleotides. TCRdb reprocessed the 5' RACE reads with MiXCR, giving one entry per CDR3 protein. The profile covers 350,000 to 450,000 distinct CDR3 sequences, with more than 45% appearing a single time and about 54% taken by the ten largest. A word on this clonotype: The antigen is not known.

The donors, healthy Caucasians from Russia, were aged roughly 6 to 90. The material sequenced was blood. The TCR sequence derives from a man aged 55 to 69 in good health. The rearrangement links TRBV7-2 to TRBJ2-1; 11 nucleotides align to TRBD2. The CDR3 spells CASSLDTSGSSYNEQFF. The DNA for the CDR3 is TGTGCCAGCAGCTTAGATACTAGCGGGAGCTCCTACAATGAGCAGTTCTTC.